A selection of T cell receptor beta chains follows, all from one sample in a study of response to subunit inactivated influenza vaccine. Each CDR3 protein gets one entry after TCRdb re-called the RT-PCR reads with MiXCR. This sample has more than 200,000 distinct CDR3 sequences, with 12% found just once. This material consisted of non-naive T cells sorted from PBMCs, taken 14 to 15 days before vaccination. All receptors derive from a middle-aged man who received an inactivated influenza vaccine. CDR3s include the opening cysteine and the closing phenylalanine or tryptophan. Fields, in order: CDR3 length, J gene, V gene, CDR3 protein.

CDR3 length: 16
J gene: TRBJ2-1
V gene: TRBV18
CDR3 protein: CASSPQRTGTYNEQFF

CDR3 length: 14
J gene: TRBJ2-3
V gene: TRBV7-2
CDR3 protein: CASSPKTRADTQYF

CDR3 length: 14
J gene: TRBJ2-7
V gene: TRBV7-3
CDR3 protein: CASSKLAGGYEQYF

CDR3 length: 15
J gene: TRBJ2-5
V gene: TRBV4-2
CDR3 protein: CASSQVATGEETQYF

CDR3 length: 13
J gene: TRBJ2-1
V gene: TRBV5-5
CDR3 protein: CASQKQGGNEQFF

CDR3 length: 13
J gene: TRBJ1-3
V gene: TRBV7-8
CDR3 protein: CTSRSHRGNTIYF

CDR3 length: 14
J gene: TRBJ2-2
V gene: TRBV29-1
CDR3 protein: CSAFSGANTGELFF

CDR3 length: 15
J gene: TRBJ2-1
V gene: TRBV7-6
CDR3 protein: CASSWGLVGANEQFF

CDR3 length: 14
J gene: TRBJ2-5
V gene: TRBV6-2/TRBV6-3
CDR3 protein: CASSYSGGGETQYF

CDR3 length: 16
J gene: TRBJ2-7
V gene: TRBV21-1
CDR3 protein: CASSKRTSGISYEQYF

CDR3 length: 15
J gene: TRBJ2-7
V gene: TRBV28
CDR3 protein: CASSLSARLGREQYF

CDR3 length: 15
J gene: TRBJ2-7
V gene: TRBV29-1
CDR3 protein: CSVGPPGQGPYEQYF

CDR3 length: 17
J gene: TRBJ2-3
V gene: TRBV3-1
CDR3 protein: CASSPTSGRAGTDTQYF

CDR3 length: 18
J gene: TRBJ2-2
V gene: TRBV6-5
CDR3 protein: CASSYSKTGRTNTGELFF

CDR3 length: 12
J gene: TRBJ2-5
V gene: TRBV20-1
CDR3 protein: CSARVGTGTQYF

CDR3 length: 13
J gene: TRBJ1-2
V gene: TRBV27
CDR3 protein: CASSPQGAPGYTF

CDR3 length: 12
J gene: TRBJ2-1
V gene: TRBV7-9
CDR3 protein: CASSLVSDQQFF

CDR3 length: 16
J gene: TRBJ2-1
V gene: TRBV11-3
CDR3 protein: CASSFRGDIGFGEQFF

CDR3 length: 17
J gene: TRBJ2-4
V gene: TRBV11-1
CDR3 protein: CASSYNYPGQGEFIQYF

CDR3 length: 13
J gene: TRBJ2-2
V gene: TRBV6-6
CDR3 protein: CASSQGRNGELFF

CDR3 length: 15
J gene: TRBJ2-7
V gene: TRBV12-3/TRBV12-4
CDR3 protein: CASSLKLAALYEQYF

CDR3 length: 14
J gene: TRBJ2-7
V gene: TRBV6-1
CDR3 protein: CASKIQGPSYEQYF

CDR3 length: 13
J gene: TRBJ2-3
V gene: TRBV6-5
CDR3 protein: CASSYPRADTQYF

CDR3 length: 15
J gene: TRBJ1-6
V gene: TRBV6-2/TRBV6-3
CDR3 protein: CASSYGGSYNSPLHF

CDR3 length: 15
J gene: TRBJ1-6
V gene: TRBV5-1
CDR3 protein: CASSLVGVANSPLHF

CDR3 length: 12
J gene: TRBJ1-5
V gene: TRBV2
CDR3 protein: CASSLDGQPQHF

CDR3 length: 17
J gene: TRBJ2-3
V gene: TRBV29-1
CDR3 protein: CSVEGASKRGGTDTQYF

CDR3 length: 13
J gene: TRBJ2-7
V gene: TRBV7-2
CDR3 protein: CASSSGHPSQQYF

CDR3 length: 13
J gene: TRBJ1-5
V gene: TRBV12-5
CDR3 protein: CASARGGGQPQHF

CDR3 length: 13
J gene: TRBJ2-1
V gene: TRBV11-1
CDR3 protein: CASRGDKYNEQFF

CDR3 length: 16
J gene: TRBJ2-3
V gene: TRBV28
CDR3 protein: CASSPTQGVVTDTQYF

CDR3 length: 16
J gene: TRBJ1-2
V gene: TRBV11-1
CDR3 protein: CASSQRTGATNYGYTF

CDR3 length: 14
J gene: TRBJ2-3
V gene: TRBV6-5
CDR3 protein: CASSYSRGRDTQYF

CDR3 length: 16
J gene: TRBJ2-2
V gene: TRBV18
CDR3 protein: CASSPRLAGSTGELFF

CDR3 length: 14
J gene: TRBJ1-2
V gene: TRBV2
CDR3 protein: CASSDRGQSYGYTF

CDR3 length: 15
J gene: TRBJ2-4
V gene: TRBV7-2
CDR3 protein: CASSYGTGLKNIQYF